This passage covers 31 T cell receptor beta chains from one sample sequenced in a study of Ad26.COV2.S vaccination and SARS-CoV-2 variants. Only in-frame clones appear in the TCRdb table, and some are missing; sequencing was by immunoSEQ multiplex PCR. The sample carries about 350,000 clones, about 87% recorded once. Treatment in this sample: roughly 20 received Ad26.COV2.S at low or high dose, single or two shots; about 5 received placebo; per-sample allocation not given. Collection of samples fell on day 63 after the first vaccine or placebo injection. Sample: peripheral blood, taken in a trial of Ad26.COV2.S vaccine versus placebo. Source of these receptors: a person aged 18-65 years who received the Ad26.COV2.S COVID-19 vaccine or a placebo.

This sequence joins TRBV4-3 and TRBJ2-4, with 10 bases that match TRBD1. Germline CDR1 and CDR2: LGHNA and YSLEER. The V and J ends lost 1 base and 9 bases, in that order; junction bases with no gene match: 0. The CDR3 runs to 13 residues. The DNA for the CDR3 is TGCGCCAGCAGCCAAGGGGACAGGGGCATTCAGTACTTC. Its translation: CASSQGDRGIQYF.

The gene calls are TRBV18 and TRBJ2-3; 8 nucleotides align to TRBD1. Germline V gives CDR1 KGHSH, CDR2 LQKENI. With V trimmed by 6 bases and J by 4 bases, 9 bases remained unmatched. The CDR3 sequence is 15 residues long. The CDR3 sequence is CASSPDRAISDTQYF. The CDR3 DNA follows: TGTGCCAGCTCCCCGGACAGGGCGATCTCAGATACGCAGTATTTT.

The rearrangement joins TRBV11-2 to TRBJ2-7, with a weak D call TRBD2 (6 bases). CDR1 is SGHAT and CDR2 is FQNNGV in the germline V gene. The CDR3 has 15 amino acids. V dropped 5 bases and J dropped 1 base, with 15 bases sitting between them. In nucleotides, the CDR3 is TGTGCCAGCAGCGAACCCACCGGGACTTCCTACGAGCAGTACTTC. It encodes CASSEPTGTSYEQYF.

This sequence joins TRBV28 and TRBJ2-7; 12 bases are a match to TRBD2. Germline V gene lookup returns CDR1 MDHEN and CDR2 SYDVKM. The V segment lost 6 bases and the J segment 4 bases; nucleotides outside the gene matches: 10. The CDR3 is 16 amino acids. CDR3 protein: CASSPLGGLAGYEQYF. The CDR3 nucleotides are TGTGCCAGCAGCCCGCTCGGGGGACTAGCGGGTTACGAGCAGTACTTC. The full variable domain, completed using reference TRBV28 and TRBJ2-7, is DVKVTQSSRYLVKRTGEKVFLECVQDMDHENMFWYRQDPGLGLRLIYFSYDVKMKEKGDIPEGYSVSREKKERFSLILESASTNQTSMYLCASSPLGGLAGYEQYFGPGTRLTVT.

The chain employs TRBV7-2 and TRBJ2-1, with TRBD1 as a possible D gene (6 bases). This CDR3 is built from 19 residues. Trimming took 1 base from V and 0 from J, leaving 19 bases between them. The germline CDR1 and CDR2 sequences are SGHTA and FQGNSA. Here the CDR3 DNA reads TGTGCCAGCAGCTTAGGGTCAATGACAGGAATAAGCTCCTACAATGAGCAGTTCTTC. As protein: CASSLGSMTGISSYNEQFF.

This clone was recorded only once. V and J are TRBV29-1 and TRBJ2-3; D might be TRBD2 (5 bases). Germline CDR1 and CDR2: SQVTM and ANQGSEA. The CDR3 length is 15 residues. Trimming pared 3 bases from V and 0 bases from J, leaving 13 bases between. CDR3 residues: CSVDPRVTSTDTQYF. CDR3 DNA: TGCAGCGTTGACCCGAGGGTGACTAGCACAGATACGCAGTATTTT.

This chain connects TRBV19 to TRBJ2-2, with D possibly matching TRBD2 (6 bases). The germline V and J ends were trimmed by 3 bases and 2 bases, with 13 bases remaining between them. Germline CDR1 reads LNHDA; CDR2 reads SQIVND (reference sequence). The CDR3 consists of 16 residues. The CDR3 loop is CASSMLGLANTGELFF. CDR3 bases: TGTGCCAGTAGTATGCTGGGACTCGCCAACACCGGGGAGCTGTTTTTT.

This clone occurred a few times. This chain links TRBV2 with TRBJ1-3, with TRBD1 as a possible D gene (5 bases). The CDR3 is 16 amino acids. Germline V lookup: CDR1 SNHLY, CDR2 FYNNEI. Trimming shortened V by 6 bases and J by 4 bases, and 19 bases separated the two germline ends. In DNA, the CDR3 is TGTGCCAGCAGGGGGGAAGGACTTACTCGGGGAAACACCATATATTTT. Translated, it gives CASRGEGLTRGNTIYF.

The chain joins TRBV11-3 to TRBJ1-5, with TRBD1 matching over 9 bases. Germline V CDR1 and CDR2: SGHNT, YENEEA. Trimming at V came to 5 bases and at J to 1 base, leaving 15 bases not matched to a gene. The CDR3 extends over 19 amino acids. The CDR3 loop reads CASSRGRDRDPWSNQPQHF. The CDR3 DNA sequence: TGTGCCAGCAGCCGCGGCAGGGACAGGGACCCTTGGAGCAATCAGCCCCAGCATTTT. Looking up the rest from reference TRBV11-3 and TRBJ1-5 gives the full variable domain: EAGVVQSPRYKIIEKKQPVAFWCNPISGHNTLYWYLQNLGQGPELLIRYENEEAVDDSQLPKDRFSAERLKGVDSTLKIQPAELGDSAVYLCASSRGRDRDPWSNQPQHFGDGTRLSIL.

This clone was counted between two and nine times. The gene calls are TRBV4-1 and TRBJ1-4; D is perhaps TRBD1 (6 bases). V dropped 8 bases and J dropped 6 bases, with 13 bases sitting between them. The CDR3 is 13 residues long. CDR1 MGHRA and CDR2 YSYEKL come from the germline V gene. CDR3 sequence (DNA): TGCGCCAGCCGCGTCAGGGGAGATGAAAAACTGTTTTTT. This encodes CASRVRGDEKLFF.

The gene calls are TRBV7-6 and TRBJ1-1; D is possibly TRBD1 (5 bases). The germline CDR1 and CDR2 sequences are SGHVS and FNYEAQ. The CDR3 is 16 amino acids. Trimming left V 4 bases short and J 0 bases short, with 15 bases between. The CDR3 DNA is TGTGCCAGCAGCTCTGGACACAGGTATATGAACACTGAAGCTTTCTTT. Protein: CASSSGHRYMNTEAFF. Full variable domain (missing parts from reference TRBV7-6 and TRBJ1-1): GAGVSQSPRYKVTKRGQDVALRCDPISGHVSLYWYRQALGQGPEFLTYFNYEAQQDKSGLPNDRFSAERPEGSISTLTIQRTEQRDSAMYRCASSSGHRYMNTEAFFGQGTRLTVV.

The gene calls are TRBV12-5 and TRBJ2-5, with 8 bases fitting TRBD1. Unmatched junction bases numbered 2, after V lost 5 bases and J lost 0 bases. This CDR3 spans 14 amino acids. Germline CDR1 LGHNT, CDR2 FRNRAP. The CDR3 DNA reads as TGTGCTAGTGGTCGGACAGGGAACCAAGAGACCCAGTACTTC. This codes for CASGRTGNQETQYF.

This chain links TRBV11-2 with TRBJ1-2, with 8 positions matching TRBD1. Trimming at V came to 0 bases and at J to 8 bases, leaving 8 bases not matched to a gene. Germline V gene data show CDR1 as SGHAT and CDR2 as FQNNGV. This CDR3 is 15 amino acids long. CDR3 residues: CASSLDWGQAGGYTF. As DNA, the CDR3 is TGTGCCAGCAGCTTAGATTGGGGACAGGCCGGCGGCTACACCTTC.

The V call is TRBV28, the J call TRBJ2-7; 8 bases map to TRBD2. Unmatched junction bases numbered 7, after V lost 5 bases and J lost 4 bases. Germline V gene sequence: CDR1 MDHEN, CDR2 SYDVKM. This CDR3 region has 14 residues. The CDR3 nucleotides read TGTGCCAGCAGTCCCGGGGGGGGCATATACGAGCAGTACTTC. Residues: CASSPGGGIYEQYF.

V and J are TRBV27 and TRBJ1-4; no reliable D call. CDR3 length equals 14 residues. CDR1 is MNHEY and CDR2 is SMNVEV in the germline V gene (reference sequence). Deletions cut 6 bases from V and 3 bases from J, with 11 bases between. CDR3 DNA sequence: TGTGCCAGCAGCCCCCAGAGGGCTAATGAAAAACTGTTTTTT. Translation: CASSPQRANEKLFF.

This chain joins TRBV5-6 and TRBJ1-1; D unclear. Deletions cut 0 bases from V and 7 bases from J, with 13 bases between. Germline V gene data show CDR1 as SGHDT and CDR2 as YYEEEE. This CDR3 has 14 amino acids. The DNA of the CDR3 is TGTGCCAGCAGCTTGGACGGGTGGGTTAATGAAGCTTTCTTT. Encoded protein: CASSLDGWVNEAFF.

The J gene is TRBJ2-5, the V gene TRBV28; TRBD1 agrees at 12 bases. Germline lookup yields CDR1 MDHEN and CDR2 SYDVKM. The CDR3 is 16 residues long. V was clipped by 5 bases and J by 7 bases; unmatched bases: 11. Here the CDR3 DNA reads TGTGCCAGCAGTATCCCGGGACAGGGGGCGCAGGGGACCCAGTACTTC. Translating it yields CASSIPGQGAQGTQYF.

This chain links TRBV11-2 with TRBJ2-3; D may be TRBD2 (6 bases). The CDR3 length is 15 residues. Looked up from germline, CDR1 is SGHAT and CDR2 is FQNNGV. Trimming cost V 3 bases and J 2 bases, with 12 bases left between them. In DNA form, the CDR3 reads TGTGCCAGCAGCTTCGGACTATCCTACACAGATACGCAGTATTTT. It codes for CASSFGLSYTDTQYF.

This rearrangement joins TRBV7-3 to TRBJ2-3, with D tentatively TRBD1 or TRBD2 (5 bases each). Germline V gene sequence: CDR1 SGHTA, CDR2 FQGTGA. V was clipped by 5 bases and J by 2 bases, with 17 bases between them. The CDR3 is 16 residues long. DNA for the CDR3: TGTGCCAGCAGCGATGGGACCCAAGGATACACAGATACGCAGTATTTT. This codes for CASSDGTQGYTDTQYF.

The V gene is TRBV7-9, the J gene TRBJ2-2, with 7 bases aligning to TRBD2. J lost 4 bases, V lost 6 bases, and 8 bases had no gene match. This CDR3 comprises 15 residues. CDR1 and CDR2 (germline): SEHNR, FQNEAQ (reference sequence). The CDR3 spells CASSLTSPGTGELFF. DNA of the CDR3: TGTGCCAGCAGTTTGACTAGCCCCGGCACCGGGGAGCTGTTTTTT.

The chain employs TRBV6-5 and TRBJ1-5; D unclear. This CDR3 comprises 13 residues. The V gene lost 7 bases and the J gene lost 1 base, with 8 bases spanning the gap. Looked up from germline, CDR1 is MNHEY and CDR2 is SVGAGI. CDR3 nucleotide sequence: TGTGCCAGCATCCGGGAAAGCAATCAGCCCCAGCATTTT. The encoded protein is CASIRESNQPQHF.

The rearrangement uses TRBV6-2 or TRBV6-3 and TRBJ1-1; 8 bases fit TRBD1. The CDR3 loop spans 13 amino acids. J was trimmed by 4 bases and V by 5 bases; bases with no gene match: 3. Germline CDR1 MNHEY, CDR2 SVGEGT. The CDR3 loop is CASSRTGPTEAFF. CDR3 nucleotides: TGTGCCAGCAGTCGGACAGGGCCCACTGAAGCTTTCTTT.

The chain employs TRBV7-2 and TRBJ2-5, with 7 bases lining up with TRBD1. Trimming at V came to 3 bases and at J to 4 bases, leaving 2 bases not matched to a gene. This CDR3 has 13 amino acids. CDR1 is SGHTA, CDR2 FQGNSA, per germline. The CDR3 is CASSLTGLETQYF. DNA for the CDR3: TGTGCCAGCAGCTTGACAGGGCTAGAGACCCAGTACTTC. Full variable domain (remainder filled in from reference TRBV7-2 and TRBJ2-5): GAGVSQSPSNKVTEKGKDVELRCDPISGHTALYWYRQSLGQGLEFLIYFQGNSAPDKSGLPSDRFSAERTGGSVSTLTIQRTQQEDSAVYLCASSLTGLETQYFGPGTRLLVL.

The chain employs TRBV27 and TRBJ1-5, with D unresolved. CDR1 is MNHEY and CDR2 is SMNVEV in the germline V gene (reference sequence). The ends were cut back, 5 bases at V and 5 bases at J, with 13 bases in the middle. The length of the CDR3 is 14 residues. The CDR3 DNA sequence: TGTGCCAGCAGTCCCCGAAAAGCTTATCAGCCCCAGCATTTT. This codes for CASSPRKAYQPQHF.

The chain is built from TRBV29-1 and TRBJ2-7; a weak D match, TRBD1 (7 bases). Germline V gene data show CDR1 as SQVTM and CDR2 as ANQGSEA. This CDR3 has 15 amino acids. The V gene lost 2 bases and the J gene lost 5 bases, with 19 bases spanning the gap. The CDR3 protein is CSVERPGDSRDEQYF. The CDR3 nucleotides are TGCAGCGTTGAACGGCCGGGGGACAGCCGGGACGAGCAGTACTTC.

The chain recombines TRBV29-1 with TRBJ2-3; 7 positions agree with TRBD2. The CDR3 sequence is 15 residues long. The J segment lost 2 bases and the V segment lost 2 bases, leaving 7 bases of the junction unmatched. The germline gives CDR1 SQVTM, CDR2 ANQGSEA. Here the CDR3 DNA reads TGCAGCGTTGAACTCCTAGCGGAATACACAGATACGCAGTATTTT. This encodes CSVELLAEYTDTQYF.

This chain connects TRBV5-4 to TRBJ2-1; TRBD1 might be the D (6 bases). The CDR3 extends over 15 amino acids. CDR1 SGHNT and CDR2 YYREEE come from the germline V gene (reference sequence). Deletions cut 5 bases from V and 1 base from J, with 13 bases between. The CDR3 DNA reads TGTGCCAGCAGTTCCAGGGGCTATTCCTACAATGAGCAGTTCTTC. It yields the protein CASSSRGYSYNEQFF.

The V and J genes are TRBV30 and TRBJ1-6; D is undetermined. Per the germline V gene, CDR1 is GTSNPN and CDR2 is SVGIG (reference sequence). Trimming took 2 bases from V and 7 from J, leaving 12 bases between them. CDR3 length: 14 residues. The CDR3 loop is CAWSMWSENSPLHF. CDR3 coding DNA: TGTGCCTGGAGTATGTGGTCGGAGAATTCACCCCTCCACTTT.

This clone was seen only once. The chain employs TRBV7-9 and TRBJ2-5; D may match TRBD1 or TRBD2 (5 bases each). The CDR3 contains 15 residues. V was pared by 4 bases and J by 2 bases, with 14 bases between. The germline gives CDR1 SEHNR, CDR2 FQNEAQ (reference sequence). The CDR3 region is CASSSAGTTQETQYF. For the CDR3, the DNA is TGTGCCAGCAGCTCGGCCGGGACGACACAAGAGACCCAGTACTTC.

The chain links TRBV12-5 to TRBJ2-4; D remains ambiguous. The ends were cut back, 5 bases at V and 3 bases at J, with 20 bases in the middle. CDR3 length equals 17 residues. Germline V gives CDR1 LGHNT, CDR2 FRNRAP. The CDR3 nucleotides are TGTGCTAGTGGTGCCCCAGTTGTTGCGGCGCTCAAAAACATTCAGTACTTC. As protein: CASGAPVVAALKNIQYF.

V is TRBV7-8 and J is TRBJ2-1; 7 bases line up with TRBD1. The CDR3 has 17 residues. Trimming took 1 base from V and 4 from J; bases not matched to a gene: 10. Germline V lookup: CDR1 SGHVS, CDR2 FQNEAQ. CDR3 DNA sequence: TGTGCCAGCAGCTTAGATGACAGGGCTACTCAATACAATGAGCAGTTCTTC. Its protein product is CASSLDDRATQYNEQFF.